This T cell receptor (beta chain) was sequenced in a study of CD8 T cells in ankylosing spondylitis. Quantitative 5'-RACE with molecular barcodes was used to make the TCR beta libraries. TCRdb reprocessed the 5' RACE reads with MiXCR, giving one entry per CDR3 protein. The sample has around 300,000 distinct CDR3 sequences, approximately 10% seen once. Study-wide results and caveats: Prior work had noted some motif variants in reactive arthritis blood and synovial fluid. Apparently characteristic of ankylosing spondylitis blood was a TCR beta motif (roughly eight highly homologous variants). Clones tied to disease were said to be significantly enriched in matched ankylosing spondylitis synovial fluid.

There are a few counts of this clonotype. The antigen is not known. The CDR3 sequence is 16 residues long. CDR1 is SGHTA and CDR2 is FQGNSA in the germline V gene. The V gene end was trimmed by 2 bases and the J gene end by 4 bases; junction bases not matched to a gene: 6. This clonotype was obtained from a female donor with ankylosing spondylitis or in good health (not recorded which). The specimen sequenced was blood, either unsorted or a sorted T cell fraction (not recorded which). V is TRBV7-2 and J is TRBJ1-2; 11 bases align to TRBD1. The CDR3 reads CASSLPGQGVTYGYTF. CDR3 bases: TGTGCCAGCAGCTTACCGGGACAGGGGGTAACCTATGGCTACACCTTC.